This entry describes one T cell receptor beta chain. As yet, its antigen is unknown. This sample is drawn from a study of CD8 T cells in ankylosing spondylitis. Whole-study findings and limits: Previous work reported some of these motif variants in the synovial fluid and blood of reactive arthritis. Disease-linked clones reportedly showed significant enrichment in matched ankylosing spondylitis synovial fluid. Characteristic of ankylosing spondylitis blood, it appeared, was a TCR beta motif comprising about 8 highly homologous variants.

The CDR3 has 14 amino acids. Trimming cost V 4 bases and J 6 bases; bases outside gene matches: 4. Germline values: CDR1 PRHDT, CDR2 FYEKMQ (reference sequence). Quantitative 5'-RACE with molecular barcodes generated TCR beta libraries. TCRdb used MiXCR to reprocess the 5' RACE reads, holding one entry per CDR3 protein. The sample shows under 150,000 distinct CDR3 sequences, about a sixth of them seen only once. The J gene is TRBJ2-1, the V gene TRBV13, with TRBD2 matching 9 bases. This receptor was obtained from a male donor with ankylosing spondylitis. Material: blood, either unsorted or a sorted T cell fraction (not recorded which). CDR3 sequence reads: CASSSGTSPNEQFF. The CDR3 region has the DNA TGTGCCAGCAGCTCGGGGACTAGCCCCAATGAGCAGTTCTTC.